These 7 T cell receptor beta chains were all obtained from the same sample, sequenced in a study of cytomegalovirus exposure and HLA in healthy donors. Primers: 60 Vbeta forward and 13 Jbeta reverse. Libraries were prepared by immunoSEQ multiplex PCR; TCRdb keeps only in-frame clonotypes and omits some of them. The table records 200,000 to 250,000 clones, over 75% of them present only once. Sequencing was performed on PBMCs. The receptor set was obtained from a woman in her thirties in good health and CMV-seronegative.

The chain has TRBV5-1 and TRBJ2-1; 10 nucleotides line up with TRBD2. CDR3 length: 16 amino acids. The junction had 9 bases not matched to a gene; V was cut back by 5 bases and J by 4 bases. Germline V lookup: CDR1 SGHRS, CDR2 YFSETQ. CDR3: CASRATSGLAYNEQFF. The DNA for the CDR3 is TGCGCCAGCAGGGCCACCTCGGGACTAGCGTACAATGAGCAGTTCTTC.

In this sample, this clone turned up once. CDR3 nucleotide sequence: TGTGCCAGTAGACAGGAAGAGCAGTACTTC. Encoded protein: CASRQEEQYF. This chain links TRBV19 with TRBJ2-7; a weak D match, TRBD1 (5 bases). V lost 6 bases and J lost 7, with 7 bases in between. The CDR3 loop spans 10 amino acids. Germline V lookup: CDR1 LNHDA, CDR2 SQIVND (reference sequence).

The genes are TRBV30 and TRBJ2-6; TRBD2 agrees at 7 bases. With 8 bases clipped from V and 7 bases from J, the junction kept 17 bases outside the gene matches. Germline values: CDR1 GTSNPN, CDR2 SVGIG (reference sequence). This CDR3 has 16 amino acids. CDR3 sequence reads: CATRAAGVVGANVLTF. The DNA for the CDR3 is TGTGCCACCCGGGCGGCGGGGGTTGTTGGCGCCAACGTCCTGACTTTC.

The chain combines TRBV30 with TRBJ2-5; D is possibly TRBD1 (6 bases). Trimming took off 4 bases at V and 1 base at J, with 19 bases between the two ends. The germline gives CDR1 GTSNPN, CDR2 SVGIG (reference sequence). The CDR3 consists of 16 residues. The DNA of the CDR3 is TGTGCCTGGAAGCGGTCCCGGACAGTCCTCCAAGAGACCCAGTACTTC. Translating it yields CAWKRSRTVLQETQYF.

This sequence joins TRBV15 and TRBJ2-7, with 10 bases matching TRBD1. J gave up 1 base and V 5 bases, and 5 bases lay outside the gene matches. Germline-derived CDR1 and CDR2 are LNHNV and YYDKDF (reference sequence). CDR3 length: 15 residues. CDR3 region: CATSGRTGGSYEQYF. The DNA for the CDR3 is TGTGCCACCAGCGGTAGGACAGGGGGATCCTACGAGCAGTACTTC.

The V call is TRBV9, the J call TRBJ2-5, with 9 bases identical to TRBD2. The CDR3 consists of 16 residues. The ends lost 0 bases at V and 2 bases at J; junction bases unmatched: 5. Per the germline V gene, CDR1 is SGDLS and CDR2 is YYNGEE. CDR3 sequence (DNA): TGTGCCAGCAGCGTAGGTAGCGGGGGCCTGCAAGAGACCCAGTACTTC. It translates to CASSVGSGGLQETQYF.

The rearrangement links TRBV6-1 to TRBJ1-1; D not resolved. The CDR3 is 14 amino acids. Trimming cost V 1 base and J 3 bases, with 9 bases left between them. From germline, CDR1 is MNHNS and CDR2 SASEGT. The CDR3 protein is CASSEVPGYTEAFF. CDR3 DNA: TGTGCCAGCAGTGAAGTTCCAGGCTACACTGAAGCTTTCTTT.